The clone carrying this T cell receptor (beta chain) has a count of ten or more. Its antigen is as yet unknown. The CDR3 has 16 residues. V dropped 6 bases and J dropped 5; count of bases not matched to a gene: 12. Germline V gene sequence: CDR1 ENHRY, CDR2 SYGVKD. These patients, aged 18 to 65, had recently diagnosed hyperthyroidism lasting under 2 months. Exclusions: uncontrolled infection, other autoimmune disease, pregnancy, lactation. TCR beta CDR3 regions were amplified from RNA. The study used the HTBI primer set for a first-round RT-PCR of the TCR CDR3. From the multiplex PCR reads, TCRdb called clonotypes with MiXCR, one entry per CDR3 protein. This sample has approximately 590,000 distinct CDR3 sequences, with 40% to 55% found just once. This record comes from a study of T cells in Graves' hyperthyroidism and ophthalmopathy. Points from the study as a whole: Most thyroid clonotypes with frequency above 0.001 were detected in blood. In the analysis, a 13 V-J model separated ophthalmopathy from stable hyperthyroidism.

The sample taken for sequencing was peripheral blood or thyroid tissue (not recorded which). J is TRBJ1-4 and V is TRBV10-3; 7 bases agree with TRBD1. This sequence originates from a woman between 18 and 30 years old with Graves' hyperthyroidism. Here the CDR3 reads CAISPAPGQTNEKLFF. The CDR3 DNA reads as TGTGCCATCAGCCCTGCCCCGGGACAGACGAATGAAAAACTGTTTTTT.